This entry concerns a single TCR beta chain. Its antigen is not yet known. The sample holds no much larger clone one base away, and base qualities are not on file. V loses 0 bases of germline sequence and J loses 3 bases, and the interval between the two ends is 21 bases. The CDR3 starts with the cysteine, ends with the phenylalanine, and has 20 residues. The entry retains the CDR3 DNA only, 60 bases that are in frame from base 1. CDR1 is given as MGHRA and CDR2 as YSYEKL, both from the germline V gene. This entry comes from a study of vaccination effects on CD4 cells after COVID-19 (dated by TCRdb to the early 2020s). For the wider study: Post-vaccine samples across the study were collected a median of 72 days after the second dose, with a range of 14 to 241. In both COVID-19 convalescent patients and infection-naive vaccine recipients, the study compared SARS-CoV-2 spike-specific CD4+ TCR repertoires from before mRNA vaccination with those from after it. A total of 9 to 11 COVID-19 convalescent patients and a few SARS-CoV-2-naive healthy vaccine recipients were included in the full study. In the study, cultures from other donors were sequenced using the Oncomine TCR Beta short-read assay on an Illumina iSeq 100. The investigation overall reported the following: Marked clonal contraction was observed in both infection-induced and vaccine-induced clones at late post-vaccination timepoints, consistent with waning T cell responses. In healthy vaccine recipients, vaccine-induced clones were almost all SARS-CoV-2 mono-reactive, with only 1 of 255 cross-reactive with common cold coronaviruses. The study was limited by a small number of convalescent patients, and early post-infection timepoints were lacking.

To identify antigen-specific CD4+ T cell clonotypes by their expansion, the ViraFEST assay first stimulated PBMC with viral peptide pools and then applied TCR sequencing. After about 9 days of culture, CD4+ T cells were isolated with the EasySep CD4+ T cell isolation kit. Participants received two doses of either the BNT162b2 or the mRNA-1273 mRNA SARS-CoV-2 vaccine. Negative nucleocapsid antibody results before and after vaccination confirmed that the healthy vaccine recipients had no prior SARS-CoV-2 infection. Over 1.5 million PBMC per well were cultured with approximately 10 ug/ml peptides in IMDM containing approximately 4.7% human AB serum, 8.5 to 10 IU/ml IL-2 and gentamicin. Half of the culture medium was replaced with fresh IL-2-containing medium on days 3 and 7. Each peptide stimulation condition was cultured in triplicate wells unless otherwise noted. Using Ficoll-Paque Plus gradient centrifugation, PBMC were separated from whole blood and then either used fresh or cryopreserved at -140C. The overlapping peptide pools covered the spike proteins of SARS-CoV-2 and of the common cold coronaviruses HCoV-NL63, HCoV-OC43 and HCoV-229E. The QIAamp micro DNA kit was used to extract genomic DNA from the cultured CD4+ T cells.

Receptor libraries were prepared by the immunoSEQ multiplex PCR assay. DNA from the cultured and isolated CD4+ T cells underwent TCR beta CDR3 sequencing. The published analysis was carried out like this. Non-productive TCR sequences were removed and reads were trimmed to the CDR3 region, keeping CDR3s of at least 7 amino acids. Antigen-specific clonotypes were identified with the MANAFEST web app by comparing expansion in peptide wells against reference cultures. To be called positive, a clone needed expansion at FDR<0.05 compared with the reference and with all other wells, an odds ratio greater than 5, and a frequency greater than 0.1% in two replicate wells. Clonotypes significantly expanded in SARS-CoV-2 spike wells and in at least one common cold coronavirus spike condition were defined as cross-reactive. CDR3 similarity was assessed by Levenshtein distance using the stringdist R package, and unrooted trees were constructed with ape in R 3.6.1. Entries here come from immuneACCESS through TCRdb and include only in-frame sequences with V and J called. Some clones fail to appear in such tables; in the studies checked, an unresolved V gene covers under half of the shortfall, and the cause of the remainder is unknown. V, J and clone size were drawn from that table, and D and trimming were deduced from the DNA. The sample contains tens of thousands of clones, approximately 76% of them found a single time. In total, the top ten clones hold 10% to 15% of the sample.

Specimen: CD4+ T cells from PBMCs cultured with HCoV-229E spike peptides, collected after COVID-19 vaccination. The cell subset or site label, read with the paper, signifies: HCoV-229E spike overlapping peptide pool stimulation. The clonotype originates from a human donor who received a COVID-19 vaccine. The chain uses TRBV4-1 and TRBJ2-6, with a tentative D gene TRBD1 over 6 matching bases. The nucleotides read TGCGCCAGCAGCCAAGAAATGGGGTGGGGTAAGGGGGTTGGGGCCAACGTCCTGACTTTC. Translation gives CASSQEMGWGKGVGANVLTF.